The 27 T cell receptor beta chains below come from one sample, sequenced in a study of T cell repertoires and Cas9 in healthy adults. Clones were read by immunoSEQ multiplex PCR, and TCRdb kept only the in-frame ones, dropping some. The sample has some 570 clones; roughly 90% are singletons. Material for sequencing was SpCas9-reactive CD4+ effector T cells (CD137+, CD154-, CD25-, CD127+) from PBMCs; culture status not recorded. These receptors were collected from a human donor in good health.

V is TRBV7-2 and J is TRBJ1-2; no clear D gene. This CDR3 is built from 11 residues. Germline V gene data show CDR1 as SGHTA and CDR2 as FQGNSA. Trimming removed 5 bases from V and 8 bases from J, with 9 bases in between. This chain's CDR3 is CASSRGGGYTF. CDR3 bases: TGTGCCAGCAGCAGAGGCGGGGGCTACACCTTC.

The CDR3 spells CSVAFGGTQETQYF. The CDR3 nucleotides read TGCAGCGTTGCCTTCGGGGGGACCCAAGAGACCCAGTACTTC. The chain combines TRBV29-1 with TRBJ2-5; the match to TRBD2 covers 7 bases. Per the germline V gene, CDR1 is SQVTM and CDR2 is ANQGSEA. The ends lost 4 bases at V and 1 base at J; junction bases unmatched: 6. The CDR3 has 14 amino acids.

The rearrangement joins TRBV28 to TRBJ1-2, with D tentatively TRBD1 (5 bases). The CDR3 sequence is 14 residues long. V was trimmed by 8 bases and J by 4 bases, leaving 17 bases between them. The V gene's germline CDR1 is MDHEN and CDR2 SYDVKM. The CDR3 reads CASRNPVGLYGYTF. CDR3 in DNA: TGTGCCAGCCGGAATCCAGTGGGACTCTATGGCTACACCTTC.

This clone was seen once. The rearrangement joins TRBV5-1 to TRBJ2-2; D is unresolved. Germline V gene lookup returns CDR1 SGHRS and CDR2 YFSETQ. This CDR3 has 14 amino acids. Trimming removed 4 bases at V and 2 bases at J, with 9 bases between. CDR3 in DNA: TGCGCCAGCAGCGAAGACCCAAACACCGGGGAGCTGTTTTTT. Its translation is CASSEDPNTGELFF.

The V call is TRBV4-2, the J call TRBJ1-4; 8 bases line up with TRBD1. The CDR3 loop spans 16 amino acids. Trimming took 4 bases from V and 6 from J; bases not matched to a gene: 10. Germline V gene data show CDR1 as LGHNA and CDR2 as YNFKEQ. The CDR3 sequence is CASSRQGQGAYEKLFF. CDR3 DNA sequence: TGTGCCAGCAGCCGGCAGGGGCAGGGGGCCTATGAAAAACTGTTTTTT.

The chain recombines TRBV5-4 with TRBJ1-1; the D is unclear. There are 13 residues in the CDR3. In germline, CDR1 is SGHNT, CDR2 YYREEE (reference sequence). Trimming shortened V by 0 bases and J by 5 bases, and 8 bases separated the two germline ends. CDR3 protein: CASSLALETEAFF. CDR3 DNA: TGTGCCAGCAGCTTGGCCCTCGAGACTGAAGCTTTCTTT.

The V call is TRBV5-1, the J call TRBJ2-5, with 9 positions matching TRBD2. The CDR3 is 14 amino acids. V was pared by 0 bases and J by 5 bases, with 2 bases of the junction left unmatched. Germline CDR1 SGHRS, CDR2 YFSETQ. CDR3 nucleotides: TGCGCCAGCAGCTTGGGGAGCGGGAGGGAGACCCAGTACTTC. It specifies CASSLGSGRETQYF.

This rearrangement joins TRBV28 to TRBJ1-2; D is undetermined. With 7 bases removed from V and 4 bases from J, the gap between germline ends came to 19 bases. CDR3 size: 15 residues. Germline values: CDR1 MDHEN, CDR2 SYDVKM. In nucleotides, the CDR3 is TGTGCCAGCACTCTCGCCGGGCCCCGGGGCTATGGCTACACCTTC. The encoded protein is CASTLAGPRGYGYTF.

V gene TRBV19 combines with J gene TRBJ2-5; 7 bases align to TRBD2. Germline V gene lookup returns CDR1 LNHDA and CDR2 SQIVND (reference sequence). CDR3 length: 14 amino acids. V gave up 5 bases and J gave up 5 bases; unmatched junction bases: 8. CDR3 nucleotides: TGTGCCAGTAGTGCCCGGGGAGGGACCGAGACCCAGTACTTC. It codes for CASSARGGTETQYF.

CDR3: CASSTTGIGRTDTQYF. The CDR3, as DNA: TGTGCCAGCAGCACGACAGGTATAGGTCGGACAGATACGCAGTATTTT. The chain has TRBV5-5 and TRBJ2-3; a possible D gene is TRBD1 (6 bases). With 4 bases removed from V and 3 bases from J, the gap between germline ends came to 18 bases. CDR1 and CDR2 from the germline V gene are SGHKS and YYEKEE (reference sequence). The CDR3 spans 16 residues.

The rearrangement links TRBV5-6 to TRBJ2-6, with D unclear. The ends were cut back, 5 bases at V and 1 base at J, with 4 bases in the middle. This CDR3 spans 13 amino acids. CDR1 is SGHDT and CDR2 is YYEEEE in the germline V gene. The DNA of the CDR3 is TGTGCCAGCAGAAGTTCTGGGGCCAACGTCCTGACTTTC. Its protein is CASRSSGANVLTF.

V usage is TRBV7-8 and J usage is TRBJ1-1; 8 bases agree with TRBD1. Looked up from germline, CDR1 is SGHVS and CDR2 is FQNEAQ. Trimming at V came to 3 bases and at J to 4 bases, leaving 4 bases not matched to a gene. The CDR3 has 14 residues. DNA for the CDR3: TGTGCCAGCAGCTTTTCAGGGGGCTTCACTGAAGCTTTCTTT. It translates to CASSFSGGFTEAFF.

The chain has TRBV29-1 and TRBJ2-5; D call uncertain. The V and J ends lost 3 bases and 1 base respectively, with 6 bases between them. The CDR3 covers 12 residues. Per germline, CDR1 SQVTM and CDR2 ANQGSEA. CDR3 protein: CSVDPSQETQYF. The CDR3 nucleotides read TGCAGCGTTGACCCCAGCCAAGAGACCCAGTACTTC.

The rearrangement links TRBV5-4 to TRBJ1-4; no firm D call. The CDR3 has 15 residues. V lost 3 bases to trimming and J lost 0 bases, with 9 bases between them. The V gene's germline CDR1 is SGHNT and CDR2 YYREEE (reference sequence). The CDR3 region is CASSWIGATNEKLFF. In DNA form, the CDR3 reads TGTGCCAGCAGCTGGATCGGGGCAACTAATGAAAAACTGTTTTTT. Full variable domain (remainder filled in from reference TRBV5-4 and TRBJ1-4): ETGVTQSPTHLIKTRGQQVTLRCSSQSGHNTVSWYQQALGQGPQFIFQYYREEENGRGNFPPRFSGLQFPNYSSELNVNALELDDSALYLCASSWIGATNEKLFFGSGTQLSVL.

The sample holds one count of this clone. The chain combines TRBV27 with TRBJ1-6; 9 bases map to TRBD1. Germline CDR1 reads MNHEY; CDR2 reads SMNVEV (reference sequence). The CDR3 covers 16 residues. J lost 11 bases, V lost 2 bases, and 10 bases had no gene match. The CDR3 protein is CASSLIVGTGPPPLHF. Here the CDR3 DNA reads TGTGCCAGCAGTTTAATAGTGGGGACAGGGCCCCCACCCCTCCACTTT.

This clone occurred a few times. This chain joins TRBV15 and TRBJ2-4, with D possibly being TRBD1 (5 bases). This CDR3 is 17 amino acids long. Looked up from germline, CDR1 is LNHNV and CDR2 is YYDKDF (reference sequence). The V gene lost 5 bases and the J gene lost 0 bases, with 17 bases spanning the gap. The CDR3 is CATSGHLDSIAKNIQYF. The CDR3 DNA reads as TGTGCCACCAGCGGGCACCTCGACAGCATAGCCAAAAACATTCAGTACTTC.

V and J are TRBV28 and TRBJ1-4, with D tentatively TRBD1 (5 bases). Germline CDR1 reads MDHEN; CDR2 reads SYDVKM. The CDR3 contains 13 residues. The CDR3 sequence is CATRGGANEKLFF. CDR3 in DNA: TGTGCAACTCGTGGGGGAGCTAATGAAAAACTGTTTTTT. Filled out from reference TRBV28 and TRBJ1-4, the complete variable domain reads DVKVTQSSRYLVKRTGEKVFLECVQDMDHENMFWYRQDPGLGLRLIYFSYDVKMKEKGDIPEGYSVSREKKERFSLILESASTNQTSMYLCATRGGANEKLFFGSGTQLSVL.

This chain links TRBV2 with TRBJ2-3; a weak D match, TRBD2 (6 bases). Trimming pared 7 bases from V and 6 bases from J, leaving 17 bases between. Germline lookup yields CDR1 SNHLY and CDR2 FYNNEI. There are 14 residues in the CDR3. In DNA form, the CDR3 reads TGTGCCAGCAATTGGAGGGCTCCAACTGATACGCAGTATTTT. Its protein is CASNWRAPTDTQYF.

The chain carries TRBV19 and TRBJ1-1; D is unresolved. V lost 9 bases to trimming and J lost 0 bases, with 11 bases between them. The CDR3 covers 13 residues. Per germline, CDR1 LNHDA and CDR2 SQIVND (reference sequence). The DNA of the CDR3 is TGTGCCAGCTCCCCCCCCTTGAACACTGAAGCTTTCTTT. This sequence encodes CASSPPLNTEAFF.

Of note for this clone: In this CDR3 the conserved last residue, phenylalanine or tryptophan, is missing, so a read error is likely. For the CDR3, the DNA is TGTGCCAGCAGAAACAGGGATAGTCGCGCTTATGGCTACACCCTC. Amino acid sequence: CASRNRDSRAYGYTL. The chain couples TRBV6-1 to TRBJ1-2; D is possibly TRBD1 (6 bases). Looked up from germline, CDR1 is MNHNS and CDR2 is SASEGT. The CDR3 is 15 amino acids. V lost 6 bases, J lost 5 bases, and 19 bases lay in between.

The CDR3 region has the DNA TGTGCCAGCAGCCCCCTCAAGGATCCAGATACGCAGTATTTT. This encodes CASSPLKDPDTQYF. The chain recombines TRBV7-6 with TRBJ2-3; D uncertain. The V and J ends lost 5 bases and 4 bases respectively, with 13 bases between them. Germline CDR1 SGHVS, CDR2 FNYEAQ. This CDR3 comprises 14 residues. The full variable domain, its missing parts supplied by reference TRBV7-6 and TRBJ2-3, is GAGVSQSPRYKVTKRGQDVALRCDPISGHVSLYWYRQALGQGPEFLTYFNYEAQQDKSGLPNDRFSAERPEGSISTLTIQRTEQRDSAMYRCASSPLKDPDTQYFGPGTRLTVL.

This chain links TRBV29-1 with TRBJ1-2; D remains ambiguous. This CDR3 has 12 amino acids. Deletions cut 2 bases from V and 8 bases from J, with 12 bases between. Germline V lookup: CDR1 SQVTM, CDR2 ANQGSEA. The CDR3 bases are TGCAGCGTTGAACGCGGTGGGGAGGGCTACACCTTC. Protein product: CSVERGGEGYTF. The whole variable domain, filled in from reference TRBV29-1 and TRBJ1-2, reads SAVISQKPSRDICQRGTSLTIQCQVDSQVTMMFWYRQQPGQSLTLIATANQGSEATYESGFVIDKFPISRPNLTFSTLTVSNMSPEDSSIYLCSVERGGEGYTFGSGTRLTVV.

The chain combines TRBV12-5 with TRBJ2-5; D gene unclear. The J call is uncertain, as TRBJ2-7 better fits the DNA end. CDR3 size: 12 residues. CDR1 and CDR2 (germline): LGHNT, FRNRAP. CDR3 sequence (DNA): TGTGCTAGTGGTTCCCCTCCGAGCGAGCAGTACTTC. As protein: CASGSPPSEQYF.

This sequence joins TRBV6-1 and TRBJ2-5; D unclear. The germline V gene encodes CDR1 MNHNS and CDR2 SASEGT. The V gene lost 1 base and the J gene lost 4 bases, with 7 bases spanning the gap. The CDR3 runs 13 residues. The CDR3 loop is CASSEVGIETQYF. The CDR3 DNA reads as TGTGCCAGCAGTGAAGTAGGGATAGAGACCCAGTACTTC.

The chain joins TRBV28 to TRBJ1-4, with D unresolved. The CDR3 runs 15 residues. Germline values: CDR1 MDHEN, CDR2 SYDVKM. Trimming took 6 bases from V and 0 from J, leaving 11 bases between them. CDR3 amino acids: CASRPDRATNEKLFF. The CDR3 DNA follows: TGTGCCAGCAGGCCTGACCGTGCAACTAATGAAAAACTGTTTTTT.

As concerns this clone: Sequence at one end of the junction differs from germline and may be a read error. This chain connects TRBV28 to TRBJ1-6; D is undetermined. Germline CDR1 reads MDHEN; CDR2 reads SYDVKM. This CDR3 has 14 residues. The chain's CDR3 is CATSFLSSPGSLHF. In DNA, the CDR3 is TGTGCCACCAGTTTCCTGTCGAGCCCGGGGTCCCTCCACTTT.

The J gene is TRBJ2-5, the V gene TRBV7-9; D is uncertain. This CDR3 is built from 11 residues. Germline V gives CDR1 SEHNR, CDR2 FQNEAQ (reference sequence). V was trimmed by 7 bases and J by 5 bases, leaving 8 bases between them. The CDR3 DNA follows: TGTGCCAGCACTCACGGGGAGACCCAGTACTTC. It yields the protein CASTHGETQYF.